The 7 T cell receptor beta chains below were found in one sample sequenced in a study of blood T cells in healthy people across ages. Through a sample-barcoded 5' primer and a J-beta primer mix, a second PCR was run for 7 to 11 cycles. From the 5' RACE reads, TCRdb called clonotypes with MiXCR, one entry per CDR3 protein. Of around 500,000 distinct CDR3 sequences listed, 40% to 55% are singletons. The source material was blood. All receptors come from a man older than 75 in good health.

The V call is TRBV30, the J call TRBJ2-7; 7 bases align to TRBD2. CDR1 is GTSNPN and CDR2 is SVGIG in the germline V gene (reference sequence). V was clipped by 1 base and J by 0 bases; unmatched bases: 6. The CDR3 totals 15 residues. The DNA of the CDR3 is TGTGCCTGGAGTGGGAGCGGGACCTTCTCCTACGAGCAGTACTTC. It yields the protein CAWSGSGTFSYEQYF.

This clonotype was counted between two and nine times. The junction shows a germline mismatch at one end, possibly a read error. The chain joins TRBV7-2 to TRBJ2-7; no clear D gene. Germline V lookup: CDR1 SGHTA, CDR2 FQGNSA. CDR3 length: 13 amino acids. In DNA form, the CDR3 reads TGTGCCAGCAGCTCTGATCCCTCCGACGAGCAGTACTTC. Translated: CASSSDPSDEQYF.

This clonotype was observed at least ten times. V is TRBV20-1 and J is TRBJ2-1; 9 nucleotides match TRBD2. V shed 0 bases and J 8 bases; nucleotides not matched to a gene: 8. CDR3 size: 15 residues. Germline V gives CDR1 DFQATT, CDR2 SNEGSKA (reference sequence). CDR3 nucleotide sequence: TGCAGTGCTAGAGATTGGGTAGCGGGAGTCCATGAGCAGTTCTTC. The encoded protein is CSARDWVAGVHEQFF.

The genes are TRBV3-1 and TRBJ2-1; 14 bases map to TRBD2. CDR3 size: 18 residues. Losses at the gene ends were 4 bases for V and 0 bases for J; bases not matched to a gene: 5. CDR1 is LGHDT and CDR2 is YNNKEL in the germline V gene (reference sequence). The CDR3 nucleotides are TGTGCCAGCAGCCCTCGGACTAGCGGGGGGATCTCCTACAATGAGCAGTTCTTC. Residues: CASSPRTSGGISYNEQFF.

This clonotype has a count of ten or more. V gene TRBV10-3 combines with J gene TRBJ2-7; D possibly corresponds to TRBD2 (6 bases). V was shortened by 2 bases and J by 2 bases, with 10 bases between the two germline ends. CDR1 is ENHRY, CDR2 SYGVKD, per germline. CDR3 length: 14 residues. CDR3 in DNA: TGTGCCATCAGTGAGGCGGGACCCACCTACGAGCAGTACTTC. It yields the protein CAISEAGPTYEQYF.

This clonotype was recorded only once. This chain connects TRBV12-3 or TRBV12-4 to TRBJ2-1; D is unresolved. With 3 bases removed from V and 7 bases from J, the gap between germline ends came to 10 bases. There are 13 residues in the CDR3. The CDR3, as DNA: TGTGCCAGCAGTTTTGGCCCGGGTAATGAGCAGTTCTTC. Encoded protein: CASSFGPGNEQFF.

This chain uses TRBV20-1 with TRBJ1-1; 8 bases match TRBD1. The CDR3 covers 14 residues. The germline CDR1 and CDR2 sequences are DFQATT and SNEGSKA (reference sequence). The junction had 10 bases not matched to a gene; V was cut back by 6 bases and J by 4 bases. CDR3 amino acids: CSAPRGQEATEAFF. As DNA, the CDR3 is TGCAGTGCGCCGAGGGGACAGGAGGCCACTGAAGCTTTCTTT.